Shown below are 12 T cell receptor beta chains from a single sample sequenced in a study of T-cell reconstitution after alpha-beta-depleted transplantation in children. Unique molecular identifiers tagged the TCRbeta library. In TCRdb, the PCR reads were re-called with MiXCR into one record per CDR3 protein. The sample yields 530,000 or so distinct CDR3 sequences, 20% to 30% seen once. The sequences come from PBMCs, collected before TCRalphabeta/CD19-depleted stem cell transplant. Receptor source: a boy less than two years old with Wiskott-Aldrich syndrome, due to receive a stem cell transplant.

This clonotype occurred a few times. V gene TRBV29-1 combines with J gene TRBJ2-3; D remains unclear. In germline, CDR1 is SQVTM, CDR2 ANQGSEA. Trimming pared 7 bases from V and 2 bases from J, leaving 13 bases between. The CDR3 has 13 residues. The DNA for the CDR3 is TGCAGCGCGGGCCGGGTCTACACAGATACGCAGTATTTT. Translation: CSAGRVYTDTQYF.

V and J are TRBV10-3 and TRBJ2-3; TRBD2 matches at 7 bases. Losses at the gene ends were 4 bases for V and 0 bases for J; bases not matched to a gene: 4. CDR3 length: 15 residues. CDR1 and CDR2 (germline): ENHRY, SYGVKD. CDR3 in amino acids: CAISGTRRSTDTQYF. In DNA form, the CDR3 reads TGTGCCATCAGTGGGACTAGACGGAGCACAGATACGCAGTATTTT.

This clonotype was found a few times. This chain connects TRBV10-3 to TRBJ2-5; 10 bases align to TRBD2. V was pared by 5 bases and J by 3 bases, with 6 bases of the junction left unmatched. Germline V lookup: CDR1 ENHRY, CDR2 SYGVKD. CDR3 length: 15 amino acids. The chain's CDR3 is CAISFGTSVKETQYF. The CDR3 DNA reads TGTGCCATCAGTTTTGGGACTAGCGTTAAAGAGACCCAGTACTTC.

CDR3 sequence reads: CASSLWSPGTDTQYF. CDR3 coding DNA: TGTGCCAGCAGTTTATGGTCTCCGGGTACAGATACGCAGTATTTT. V and J are TRBV27 and TRBJ2-3; D gene ambiguous. Per the germline V gene, CDR1 is MNHEY and CDR2 is SMNVEV (reference sequence). The V gene lost 1 base and the J gene lost 3 bases, with 11 bases spanning the gap. CDR3 length: 15 amino acids.

This rearrangement joins TRBV19 to TRBJ1-5; D not resolved. The germline V gene encodes CDR1 LNHDA and CDR2 SQIVND (reference sequence). Trimming took off 0 bases at V and 7 bases at J, with 7 bases between the two ends. The CDR3 covers 13 residues. The CDR3 loop reads CASSIDRTQPQHF. CDR3 DNA: TGTGCCAGTAGTATAGATCGGACCCAGCCCCAGCATTTT.

This clonotype was observed a few times. The J gene is TRBJ2-1, the V gene TRBV6-1, with D possibly TRBD2 on 5 matching bases. This CDR3 region has 13 residues. Germline loops: CDR1 MNHNS, CDR2 SASEGT. V lost 2 bases, J lost 9 bases, and 11 bases lay in between. CDR3 sequence: CASSEFLASEQFF. DNA for the CDR3: TGTGCCAGCAGTGAATTCCTAGCTAGTGAGCAGTTCTTC.

This clonotype was found a few times. The chain has TRBV10-1 and TRBJ2-3; TRBD1 matches at 8 bases. This CDR3 has 14 residues. With 6 bases clipped from V and 4 bases from J, the junction kept 6 bases outside the gene matches. Per germline, CDR1 WNHNN and CDR2 SYGVQD (reference sequence). The DNA for the CDR3 is TGCGCCAGCAGCCGAGACAGGGGCGCAGATACGCAGTATTTT. It encodes CASSRDRGADTQYF.

This clonotype was observed a few times. The V and J genes are TRBV27 and TRBJ2-2; no clear D. Deletions cut 4 bases from V and 7 bases from J, with 16 bases between. From germline, CDR1 is MNHEY and CDR2 SMNVEV (reference sequence). CDR3 size: 15 residues. Written as DNA, the CDR3 is TGTGCCAGCAGTTATCGGCAGGTTTCAAACGGGGAGCTGTTTTTT. Its protein product is CASSYRQVSNGELFF.

Worth noting for this clonotype: A much more abundant neighbour one base away suggests this may be a read error. The V gene is TRBV5-1, the J gene TRBJ1-1; D not resolved. Trimming removed 2 bases at V and 1 base at J, with 6 bases between. The germline V gene has CDR1 SGHRS and CDR2 YFSETQ. This CDR3 contains 13 residues. Here the CDR3 DNA reads TGCGCCAGCAGCTTCATAGAGAACACTGAAGCTTTCTTT. Encoded protein: CASSFIENTEAFF.

The V call is TRBV4-2, the J call TRBJ2-2; 8 bases line up with TRBD2. CDR1 is LGHNA, CDR2 YNFKEQ, per germline. J was trimmed by 5 bases and V by 4 bases; bases with no gene match: 9. This CDR3 is built from 16 residues. Here the CDR3 DNA reads TGTGCCAGCAGCCCAGGGGTACTAGCGGAAACCGGGGAGCTGTTTTTT. Translated: CASSPGVLAETGELFF.

The chain couples TRBV2 to TRBJ2-1; the D gene is possibly TRBD2 (5 bases). Trimming removed 4 bases from V and 7 bases from J, with 23 bases in between. Germline CDR1 is SNHLY and CDR2 is FYNNEI. The CDR3 is 17 amino acids. The DNA of the CDR3 is TGTGCCAGCAGTGGCAGCCTTGGCCCTAGCCCATGGAATGAGCAGTTCTTC. This codes for CASSGSLGPSPWNEQFF.

This clonotype was recorded a few times. V and J are TRBV5-1 and TRBJ1-5, with a possible D match to TRBD1 (6 bases). V lost 2 bases, J lost 7 bases, and 10 bases lay in between. The germline V gene has CDR1 SGHRS and CDR2 YFSETQ. The CDR3 loop spans 13 amino acids. The CDR3 coding sequence is TGCGCCAGCAGCTTACAGGGTTTCCAGCCCCAGCATTTT. This codes for CASSLQGFQPQHF.